Each of the 25 T cell receptor beta chains below was sequenced from the same sample in a study of OX40 agonist ivuxolimab in advanced cancers. The assay was immunoSEQ multiplex PCR, and TCRdb's table has in-frame clones only and misses some. The sample holds approximately 70,000 clones, 65% to 85% seen once. The sequencing here drew on CD4+ or CD8+ T cells sorted from blood, taken in a trial of the OX40 agonist ivuxolimab. Receptors originate from an adult with an advanced solid tumor such as melanoma, head and neck, liver or kidney cancer.

With respect to this clone: At one end the junction does not follow the germline gene, possibly because of a read error. The chain uses TRBV11-2 and TRBJ1-2; the match to TRBD1 covers 8 bases. The CDR3 sequence is 16 residues long. Germline V gives CDR1 SGHAT, CDR2 FQNNGV. CDR3 protein: CVSSLAGGASSYGYTF. CDR3 DNA: TGTGTCAGCAGCTTAGCAGGGGGCGCGAGTAGCTATGGCTACACCTTC.

A few counts support this clone. This chain joins TRBV7-2 and TRBJ1-2; D is perhaps TRBD1 (5 bases). The CDR3 consists of 13 residues. CDR1 is SGHTA and CDR2 is FQGNSA in the germline V gene. V gave up 6 bases and J gave up 4 bases, with 12 bases separating them. CDR3 protein: CASSSGGGYGYTF. CDR3 nucleotides: TGTGCCAGCAGTAGTGGGGGAGGCTATGGCTACACCTTC.

This clone was picked up a small number of times. CDR3 DNA sequence: TGTGCCAGCAGTTTCGGAGATTGGTCACCCCTCCACTTT. Its protein product is CASSFGDWSPLHF. V gene TRBV28 combines with J gene TRBJ1-6; D gene uncertain. CDR3 size: 13 residues. Germline V gene data show CDR1 as MDHEN and CDR2 as SYDVKM. V was shortened by 3 bases and J by 10 bases, with 10 bases between the two germline ends.

V gene TRBV30 combines with J gene TRBJ1-2, with a tentative D call TRBD1 (5 bases). Per germline, CDR1 GTSNPN and CDR2 SVGIG (reference sequence). The CDR3 consists of 13 residues. Trimming left V 2 bases short and J 6 bases short, with 13 bases between. Here the CDR3 reads CAWSNRAGHGYTF. The CDR3 DNA reads TGTGCCTGGAGTAACCGGGCAGGGCATGGCTACACCTTC.

The J gene is TRBJ1-2, the V gene TRBV15, with D perhaps matching TRBD1 (6 bases). CDR1 is LNHNV and CDR2 is YYDKDF in the germline V gene (reference sequence). The ends were cut back, 0 bases at V and 7 bases at J, with 21 bases in the middle. The length of the CDR3 is 17 residues. CDR3 DNA: TGTGCCACCAGCAGAGATATGGGGGGTGGGGGCAAGAGTGGCTACACCTTC. Its protein is CATSRDMGGGGKSGYTF. The full variable domain, its missing parts supplied by reference TRBV15 and TRBJ1-2, is DAMVIQNPRYQVTQFGKPVTLSCSQTLNHNVMYWYQQKSSQAPKLLFHYYDKDFNNEADTPDNFQSRRPNTSFCFLDIRSPGLGDTAMYLCATSRDMGGGGKSGYTFGSGTRLTVV.

V and J are TRBV30 and TRBJ1-2; D ambiguous. Trimming left V 2 bases short and J 4 bases short, with 8 bases between. Looked up from germline, CDR1 is GTSNPN and CDR2 is SVGIG (reference sequence). This CDR3 comprises 12 residues. The CDR3 is CAWSHIRYGYTF. In DNA, the CDR3 is TGTGCCTGGAGTCACATCCGCTATGGCTACACCTTC.

This clone has just a few counts. The J gene is TRBJ1-4, the V gene TRBV7-2; possibly TRBD1 for D (6 bases). V lost 7 bases and J 8 bases, leaving 20 bases between the germline ends. Germline V lookup: CDR1 SGHTA, CDR2 FQGNSA. The CDR3 is made up of 15 amino acids. The CDR3 DNA is TGTGCCAGCACCGTTTTTGGGGGGCAGGAGGAAAAACTGTTTTTT. It codes for CASTVFGGQEEKLFF.

The chain employs TRBV6-5 and TRBJ2-1; D remains ambiguous. Germline CDR1 is MNHEY and CDR2 is SVGAGI. CDR3 size: 12 residues. V lost 6 bases and J lost 4, with 7 bases in between. The CDR3 here is CASSTSYNEQFF. In DNA, the CDR3 is TGTGCCAGCAGCACTTCGTACAATGAGCAGTTCTTC.

This rearrangement joins TRBV10-2 to TRBJ1-1, with D uncertain. This CDR3 spans 15 amino acids. The germline V gene encodes CDR1 WSHSY and CDR2 SAAADI. Trimming shortened V by 6 bases and J by 7 bases, and 21 bases separated the two germline ends. CDR3 DNA: TGCGCCAGCAGCGAGATAGGACTGTGGATGGTTGAAGCTTTCTTT. Translating gives CASSEIGLWMVEAFF.

This clone came up a few times. The rearrangement uses TRBV5-4 and TRBJ2-2, with no clear D. Trimming left V 1 base short and J 1 base short, with 11 bases between. This CDR3 has 16 amino acids. Germline CDR1 and CDR2: SGHNT and YYREEE (reference sequence). Here the CDR3 reads CASSLSNRLNTGELFF. The CDR3 nucleotides are TGTGCCAGCAGCTTGTCTAACAGACTGAACACCGGGGAGCTGTTTTTT.

The chain recombines TRBV5-6 with TRBJ1-1; the match to TRBD1 covers 9 bases. After removal of 4 bases from V and 1 base from J, the junction contained 2 bases not matched to a gene. The CDR3 spans 14 residues. Germline CDR1 is SGHDT and CDR2 is YYEEEE. CDR3 amino acids: CASSRDRANTEAFF. CDR3 in DNA: TGTGCCAGCAGCCGGGACAGGGCGAACACTGAAGCTTTCTTT.

The genes are TRBV5-4 and TRBJ1-2; no clear D gene. V was trimmed by 2 bases and J by 4 bases, leaving 15 bases between them. The length of the CDR3 is 15 residues. Germline loops: CDR1 SGHNT, CDR2 YYREEE (reference sequence). This CDR3 reads CASSFLEGTLYGYTF. The CDR3 bases are TGTGCCAGCAGCTTTTTGGAGGGCACCCTCTATGGCTACACCTTC.

This clone was counted only a few times. The rearrangement links TRBV7-8 to TRBJ2-5; 8 nucleotides agree with TRBD1. Germline V gene lookup returns CDR1 SGHVS and CDR2 FQNEAQ. The junction had 2 bases not matched to a gene; V was cut back by 0 bases and J by 2 bases. This CDR3 has 15 residues. CDR3 in amino acids: CASSLATGVQETQYF. CDR3 DNA: TGTGCCAGCAGCTTAGCGACAGGGGTACAAGAGACCCAGTACTTC.

The chain carries TRBV11-2 and TRBJ1-1; possible D gene TRBD1, 5 bases. CDR3 length: 15 residues. CDR1 SGHAT and CDR2 FQNNGV come from the germline V gene. Trimming removed 5 bases at V and 1 base at J, with 14 bases between. This CDR3 reads CASSPLAGKNTEAFF. The CDR3 DNA follows: TGTGCCAGCAGCCCCCTGGCAGGGAAGAACACTGAAGCTTTCTTT.

V usage is TRBV11-2 and J usage is TRBJ2-3, with 7 bases identical to TRBD2. The junction had 2 bases not matched to a gene; V was cut back by 4 bases and J by 1 base. There are 14 residues in the CDR3. Germline CDR1 is SGHAT and CDR2 is FQNNGV. The chain's CDR3 is CASSYSGGTDTQYF. The CDR3 region has the DNA TGTGCCAGCAGCTACAGCGGGGGCACAGATACGCAGTATTTT.

The chain has TRBV5-8 and TRBJ1-1, with 10 bases fitting TRBD1. The CDR3 consists of 14 residues. V dropped 10 bases and J dropped 0; count of bases not matched to a gene: 6. CDR1 and CDR2 from the germline V gene are SGHTS and YDEGEE. As DNA, the CDR3 is TGTGCCGGGGACAGGGGACTCATGAACACTGAAGCTTTCTTT. It specifies CAGDRGLMNTEAFF.

V is TRBV4-2 and J is TRBJ2-5; 10 nucleotides match TRBD2. Germline V gene lookup returns CDR1 LGHNA and CDR2 YNFKEQ. This CDR3 spans 16 amino acids. V was pared by 0 bases and J by 6 bases, with 7 bases of the junction left unmatched. The CDR3 DNA reads as TGTGCCAGCAGCCAAGATCCTAGCGGGGGCAGGCAGACCCAGTACTTC. This codes for CASSQDPSGGRQTQYF.

The CDR3 region is CARGQRSCADTQYF. DNA of the CDR3: TGTGCCAGGGGCCAGCGAAGCTGCGCAGATACGCAGTATTTT. The rearrangement joins TRBV7-6 to TRBJ2-3; the D is unclear. The CDR3 runs 14 residues. Trimming cost V 9 bases and J 4 bases, with 17 bases left between them. The V gene's germline CDR1 is SGHVS and CDR2 FNYEAQ.

The sample holds a few counts of this clone. The chain has TRBV11-2 and TRBJ1-6, with TRBD1 identical over 7 bases. The trim removed 6 bases at V and 4 bases at J, leaving 12 bases unmatched. In germline, CDR1 is SGHAT, CDR2 FQNNGV. The CDR3 covers 17 residues. The DNA of the CDR3 is TGTGCCAGCAGATCCCCGCCCGGACAGGTTTATAATTCACCCCTCCACTTT. Translated, it gives CASRSPPGQVYNSPLHF.

This clone was seen only once. CDR3: CASSLGWDARNEKLFF. CDR3 DNA sequence: TGTGCCAGCAGTCTCGGGTGGGACGCAAGGAATGAAAAACTGTTTTTT. V is TRBV7-9 and J is TRBJ1-4; possible D gene TRBD1, 5 bases. CDR3 length: 16 amino acids. Germline V gene sequence: CDR1 SEHNR, CDR2 FQNEAQ (reference sequence). V lost 6 bases, J lost 5 bases, and 19 bases lay in between. The complete variable domain, with remaining parts taken from reference TRBV7-9 and TRBJ1-4, reads DTGVSQNPRHKITKRGQNVTFRCDPISEHNRLYWYRQTLGQGPEFLTYFQNEAQLEKSRLLSDRFSAERPKGSFSTLEIQRTEQGDSAMYLCASSLGWDARNEKLFFGSGTQLSVL.

A few counts support this clone. The rearrangement joins TRBV5-4 to TRBJ2-7; weak D call: TRBD1 (6 bases). The CDR3 is made up of 13 amino acids. Germline loops: CDR1 SGHNT, CDR2 YYREEE (reference sequence). V was trimmed by 2 bases and J by 4 bases, leaving 10 bases between them. The chain's CDR3 is CASSFGQFYEQYF. The CDR3 DNA reads as TGTGCCAGCAGCTTCGGACAGTTTTACGAGCAGTACTTC.

This clone showed up just once. The V and J genes are TRBV28 and TRBJ1-2, with D possibly TRBD1 on 5 matching bases. The CDR3 extends over 12 amino acids. In germline, CDR1 is MDHEN, CDR2 SYDVKM. V dropped 5 bases and J dropped 8 bases, with 12 bases sitting between them. The DNA of the CDR3 is TGTGCCAGCAGTAGACCCAGGGTGGGCTACACCTTC. Protein: CASSRPRVGYTF.

The V and J genes are TRBV5-4 and TRBJ2-1, with D possibly TRBD2 on 6 matching bases. The CDR3 runs to 13 residues. Germline V gene lookup returns CDR1 SGHNT and CDR2 YYREEE (reference sequence). V was pared by 5 bases and J by 9 bases, with 15 bases between. CDR3 sequence reads: CASSRDFESEQFF. DNA for the CDR3: TGTGCCAGCAGTCGGGACTTCGAGAGTGAGCAGTTCTTC.

This clone appeared a few times. The identical CDR3 is also encoded by other nucleotide sequences in the sample. The V gene is TRBV5-4, the J gene TRBJ2-5; 11 nucleotides line up with TRBD2. The ends lost 4 bases at V and 5 bases at J; junction bases unmatched: 7. This CDR3 region has 15 residues. Germline lookup yields CDR1 SGHNT and CDR2 YYREEE (reference sequence). The CDR3 is CASSRSGGASETQYF. DNA for the CDR3: TGTGCCAGCAGCCGTAGCGGGGGGGCCTCCGAGACCCAGTACTTC.

The chain has TRBV5-1 and TRBJ2-7; TRBD1 matches at 7 bases. This CDR3 comprises 15 residues. V trimming: 0 bases; J trimming: 7 bases; junction bases outside the gene matches: 10. Germline CDR1 and CDR2: SGHRS and YFSETQ. The CDR3 protein is CASSLGGGLGWEQYF. As DNA, the CDR3 is TGCGCCAGCAGCTTGGGAGGGGGCTTAGGATGGGAGCAGTACTTC.